Shown below are 20 T cell receptor beta chains from a single sample sequenced in a study of OX40 agonist ivuxolimab in advanced cancers. The protocol used for the library was the immunoSEQ multiplex PCR assay. TCRdb stores this immuneACCESS table with in-frame sequences only. Part of the clones is absent; in the studies checked, under half of the shortfall reflects unresolved V genes, and no reason is known for the rest. This sample gives about 44,000 clones in total; 75% to 90% of them show up just once. Clones ranked in the top ten supply more than 9% of the sample. This sample comprised CD4+ or CD8+ T cells sorted from blood, obtained in a trial of the OX40 agonist ivuxolimab. These receptors came from an adult with an advanced solid tumor such as melanoma, head and neck, liver or kidney cancer.

This clone was detected only a few times. The V and J genes are TRBV27 and TRBJ2-7; 7 positions agree with TRBD1. V was pared by 6 bases and J by 6 bases, with 8 bases of the junction left unmatched. CDR1 and CDR2 (germline): MNHEY, SMNVEV (reference sequence). The CDR3 is 13 amino acids. CDR3 in DNA: TGTGCCAGCAGCGCGGCAGGGGGTCCCGAGCAGTACTTC. Residues: CASSAAGGPEQYF.

This rearrangement joins TRBV5-1 to TRBJ2-5; the D gene is possibly TRBD1 (7 bases). CDR1 is SGHRS, CDR2 YFSETQ, per germline. The CDR3 totals 15 residues. The germline V and J ends were trimmed by 3 bases and 1 base, with 13 bases remaining between them. CDR3 DNA: TGCGCCAGCAGCTGGCGGGGACAGTTCCAAGAGACCCAGTACTTC. Translated: CASSWRGQFQETQYF. Complete variable domain (other parts from reference TRBV5-1 and TRBJ2-5): KAGVTQTPRYLIKTRGQQVTLSCSPISGHRSVSWYQQTPGQGLQFLFEYFSETQRNKGNFPGRFSGRQFSNSRSEMNVSTLELGDSALYLCASSWRGQFQETQYFGPGTRLLVL.

The chain uses TRBV2 and TRBJ2-7; TRBD2 matches 13 bases. This CDR3 region has 18 residues. The trim removed 0 bases at V and 6 bases at J, leaving 11 bases unmatched. Germline V gene lookup returns CDR1 SNHLY and CDR2 FYNNEI. For the CDR3, the DNA is TGTGCCAGCAGTGAAGCGAGCGCCCTACTAGCGGGAGGGCGCGAGCAGTACTTC. It is translated as CASSEASALLAGGREQYF.

This clone showed up just a few times. Other nucleotide sequences in the sample specify the same CDR3. This chain joins TRBV29-1 and TRBJ1-1; a weak D match, TRBD1 (6 bases). Deletions cut 6 bases from V and 2 bases from J, with 10 bases between. Germline V lookup: CDR1 SQVTM, CDR2 ANQGSEA. There are 12 residues in the CDR3. CDR3 in DNA: TGCAGCGTCCTACAGGGTAACACTGAAGCTTTCTTT. As protein: CSVLQGNTEAFF.

This chain connects TRBV4-3 to TRBJ2-4; D might be TRBD1 or TRBD2, each matching 5 bases. Trimming removed 0 bases at V and 4 bases at J, with 13 bases between. The CDR3 totals 16 residues. The germline V gene encodes CDR1 LGHNA and CDR2 YSLEER. The CDR3 sequence is CASSQEPPGPKNIQYF. In DNA form, the CDR3 reads TGCGCCAGCAGCCAAGAGCCCCCGGGGCCAAAAAACATTCAGTACTTC.

The CDR3 DNA is TGCGCCAGCAGCCCTGGTGGCCCGAACACTGAAGCTTTCTTT. Translating gives CASSPGGPNTEAFF. This chain joins TRBV5-1 and TRBJ1-1; D gene unclear. In germline, CDR1 is SGHRS, CDR2 YFSETQ. There are 14 residues in the CDR3. Trimming cost V 4 bases and J 1 base, with 11 bases left between them. Filled out from reference TRBV5-1 and TRBJ1-1, the complete variable domain reads KAGVTQTPRYLIKTRGQQVTLSCSPISGHRSVSWYQQTPGQGLQFLFEYFSETQRNKGNFPGRFSGRQFSNSRSEMNVSTLELGDSALYLCASSPGGPNTEAFFGQGTRLTVV.

V and J are TRBV6-1 and TRBJ1-2, with D uncertain. The germline V gene has CDR1 MNHNS and CDR2 SASEGT. Trimming shortened V by 4 bases and J by 2 bases, and 5 bases separated the two germline ends. This CDR3 comprises 12 residues. The CDR3 DNA reads TGTGCCAGCAGTGTCGGCAACTATGGCTACACCTTC. It codes for CASSVGNYGYTF.

V usage is TRBV10-2 and J usage is TRBJ2-1; D is uncertain. CDR1 and CDR2 from the germline V gene are WSHSY and SAAADI. The CDR3 sequence is 14 residues long. The V end was cut by 7 bases, the J end by 0 bases, with 10 bases between. CDR3 region: CASMKDGSYNEQFF. The CDR3 DNA follows: TGCGCCAGCATGAAAGACGGCTCCTACAATGAGCAGTTCTTC.

The gene calls are TRBV6-5 and TRBJ1-1; the D gene is possibly TRBD1 (6 bases). CDR1 MNHEY and CDR2 SVGAGI come from the germline V gene. This CDR3 has 14 residues. V shed 5 bases and J shed 2 bases, with 12 bases lying between them. The CDR3 coding sequence is TGTGCCAGCAGTCCCTGGACAGATAACACTGAAGCTTTCTTT. Translation gives CASSPWTDNTEAFF.

This chain links TRBV7-8 with TRBJ1-1, with 7 bases fitting TRBD1. Germline trimming cut 5 bases from V and 4 bases from J; bases unmatched to any gene: 10. The CDR3 has 15 amino acids. CDR1 and CDR2 from the germline V gene are SGHVS and FQNEAQ. The CDR3 here is CASSTLRQGGTEAFF. The CDR3 DNA follows: TGTGCCAGCAGCACCCTCCGACAGGGCGGCACTGAAGCTTTCTTT.

The chain has TRBV7-2 and TRBJ2-7, with D unresolved. Germline CDR1 SGHTA, CDR2 FQGNSA. V lost 1 base and J lost 0, with 7 bases in between. This CDR3 region has 14 residues. The CDR3 loop reads CASSLGLSSYEQYF. The CDR3 DNA reads as TGTGCCAGCAGCTTAGGCTTGAGCTCCTACGAGCAGTACTTC.

This clone was found a few times. The rearrangement joins TRBV5-4 to TRBJ2-1, with a possible D match to TRBD2 (6 bases). Germline values: CDR1 SGHNT, CDR2 YYREEE (reference sequence). V was clipped by 2 bases and J by 6 bases, with 15 bases between them. The CDR3 is 15 amino acids. CDR3 amino acids: CASSFREHPSNEQFF. In DNA, the CDR3 is TGTGCCAGCAGCTTCCGGGAGCACCCCTCCAATGAGCAGTTCTTC.

This chain's CDR3 is CASSSDRELRETQYF. CDR3 in DNA: TGTGCCAGCAGCTCCGACAGGGAGTTACGAGAGACCCAGTACTTC. The chain joins TRBV27 to TRBJ2-5; 7 bases line up with TRBD1. J was trimmed by 4 bases and V by 6 bases; bases with no gene match: 11. CDR1 and CDR2 (germline): MNHEY, SMNVEV (reference sequence). This CDR3 has 15 amino acids.

This clone was recorded only once. This chain uses TRBV20-1 with TRBJ1-1; tentative D call: TRBD1 (6 bases). There are 10 residues in the CDR3. Germline loops: CDR1 DFQATT, CDR2 SNEGSKA (reference sequence). CDR3 bases: TGCAGCCCGGGACACTCTGAAGCTTTCTTT. It translates to CSPGHSEAFF.

V usage is TRBV2 and J usage is TRBJ2-7; D is possibly TRBD1 (6 bases). The CDR3 contains 14 residues. V was cut by 5 bases and J by 4 bases, with 15 bases left in between. Per the germline V gene, CDR1 is SNHLY and CDR2 is FYNNEI. CDR3 amino acids: CASSWGRGVYEQYF. DNA for the CDR3: TGTGCCAGCAGTTGGGGCAGGGGAGTTTACGAGCAGTACTTC.

The J gene is TRBJ2-7, the V gene TRBV27; 8 nucleotides agree with TRBD1. Germline loops: CDR1 MNHEY, CDR2 SMNVEV (reference sequence). Trimming cost V 6 bases and J 8 bases; bases outside gene matches: 9. CDR3 length equals 13 residues. The CDR3 loop is CASSHRTGGKQYF. In DNA, the CDR3 is TGTGCCAGCAGCCACAGAACAGGGGGAAAGCAGTACTTC.

The chain is built from TRBV5-1 and TRBJ2-5; no firm D call. Trimming shortened V by 0 bases and J by 5 bases, and 5 bases separated the two germline ends. Germline-derived CDR1 and CDR2 are SGHRS and YFSETQ. The CDR3 consists of 12 residues. CDR3 sequence (DNA): TGCGCCAGCAGCTTGGCGGTTGAGACCCAGTACTTC. Translated, it gives CASSLAVETQYF.

This chain links TRBV18 with TRBJ2-7, with D perhaps given as TRBD1 or TRBD2 (7 bases each). Deletions cut 5 bases from V and 4 bases from J, with 24 bases between. Germline V lookup: CDR1 KGHSH, CDR2 LQKENI. The CDR3 has 17 residues. CDR3 in DNA: TGTGCCAGCTCATCCTCAGGGGGAGCGGGACCTGGGTACGAGCAGTACTTC. Protein sequence: CASSSSGGAGPGYEQYF.

This clone was recorded only once. This rearrangement joins TRBV5-6 to TRBJ1-5, with D hard to call. Trimming took 2 bases from V and 1 from J, leaving 16 bases between them. In germline, CDR1 is SGHDT, CDR2 YYEEEE. The CDR3 extends over 17 amino acids. The DNA for the CDR3 is TGTGCCAGCAGCTTTTGGCTAGGGCCCAACAGCAATCAGCCCCAGCATTTT. It is translated as CASSFWLGPNSNQPQHF.

The chain carries TRBV28 and TRBJ2-5; 8 bases map to TRBD1. Germline V CDR1 and CDR2: MDHEN, SYDVKM. The ends lost 5 bases at V and 5 bases at J; junction bases unmatched: 10. The CDR3 spans 15 residues. For the CDR3, the DNA is TGTGCCAGCAGTCCCCCGGACAGGGCGGGGGAGACCCAGTACTTC. It encodes CASSPPDRAGETQYF. Supplemented by reference TRBV28 and TRBJ2-5, the full variable domain reads DVKVTQSSRYLVKRTGEKVFLECVQDMDHENMFWYRQDPGLGLRLIYFSYDVKMKEKGDIPEGYSVSREKKERFSLILESASTNQTSMYLCASSPPDRAGETQYFGPGTRLLVL.